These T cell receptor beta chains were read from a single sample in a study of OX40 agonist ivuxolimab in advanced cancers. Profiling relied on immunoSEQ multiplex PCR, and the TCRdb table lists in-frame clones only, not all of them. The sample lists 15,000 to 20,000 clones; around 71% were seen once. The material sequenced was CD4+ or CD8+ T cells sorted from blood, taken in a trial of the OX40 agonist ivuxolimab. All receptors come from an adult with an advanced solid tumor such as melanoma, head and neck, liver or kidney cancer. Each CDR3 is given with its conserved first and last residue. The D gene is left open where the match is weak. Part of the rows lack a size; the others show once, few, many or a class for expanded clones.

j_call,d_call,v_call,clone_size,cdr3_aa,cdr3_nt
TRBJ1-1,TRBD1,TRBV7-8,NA,CASSWGQGNTEAFF,TGTGCCAGCAGCTGGGGACAGGGAAACACTGAAGCTTTCTTT
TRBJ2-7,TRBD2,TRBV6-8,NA,CASSLGLAGGSSYEQYF,TGTGCCAGCAGCCTTGGACTAGCGGGAGGTAGCTCCTACGAGCAGTACTTC
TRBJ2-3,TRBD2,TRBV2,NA,CASSESLAGTDTQYF,TGTGCCAGCAGTGAAAGTCTAGCGGGCACAGATACGCAGTATTTT
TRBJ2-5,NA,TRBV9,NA,CASSSRETQYF,TGTGCCAGCAGCTCCAGAGAGACCCAGTACTTC
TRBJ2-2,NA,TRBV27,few,CASRQTSGSGSTGELFF,TGTGCCAGCAGGCAAACTTCAGGGAGTGGGTCGACCGGGGAGCTGTTTTTT
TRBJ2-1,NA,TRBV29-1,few,CSVDHYNEQFF,TGCAGCGTCGACCATTACAATGAGCAGTTCTTC
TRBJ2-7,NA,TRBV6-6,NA,CASSLRGTLSYEQYF,TGTGCCAGCAGTTTAAGGGGCACCCTTTCCTACGAGCAGTACTTC
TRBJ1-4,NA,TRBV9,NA,CASSGAGQIGEKLFF,TGTGCCAGCAGCGGGGCAGGGCAAATAGGGGAAAAACTGTTTTTT
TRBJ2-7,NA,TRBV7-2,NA,CASSLEGGTAYEQYF,TGTGCCAGCAGCTTAGAAGGGGGGACAGCCTACGAGCAGTACTTC
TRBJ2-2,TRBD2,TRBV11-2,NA,CASSLVLEREPYTGELFF,TGTGCCAGCAGCTTAGTACTAGAGCGGGAGCCTTACACCGGGGAGCTGTTTTTT
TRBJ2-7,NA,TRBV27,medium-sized,CASTPEGDGSYEQYF,TGTGCCAGCACTCCCGAAGGGGACGGGTCCTACGAGCAGTACTTC
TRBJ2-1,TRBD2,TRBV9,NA,CASSVRLAGGPWQFF,TGTGCCAGCAGCGTCCGACTAGCGGGAGGGCCCTGGCAGTTCTTC
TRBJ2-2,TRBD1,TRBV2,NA,CASSEVRGTGSTGELFF,TGTGCCAGCAGTGAAGTTAGGGGGACAGGGAGCACCGGGGAGCTGTTTTTT
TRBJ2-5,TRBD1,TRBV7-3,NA,CASSSTGGKEETQYF,TGTGCCAGCAGCTCGACAGGGGGCAAGGAGGAGACCCAGTACTTC
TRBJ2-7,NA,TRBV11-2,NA,CASSFPSAYEQYF,TGTGCCAGCAGCTTCCCCTCGGCCTACGAGCAGTACTTC
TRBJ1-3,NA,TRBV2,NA,CASYPGTESSGNTIYF,TGTGCCAGCTATCCCGGAACCGAGAGCTCTGGAAACACCATATATTTT
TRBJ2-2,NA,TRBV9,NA,CASSVEGHLKDSGELFF,TGTGCCAGCAGCGTAGAGGGACACCTGAAGGATTCCGGGGAGCTGTTTTTT
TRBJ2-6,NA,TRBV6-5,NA,CASSYGLVGGANVLTF,TGTGCCAGCAGTTACGGTCTTGTAGGAGGGGCCAACGTCCTGACTTTC
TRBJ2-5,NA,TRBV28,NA,CASSGATGRGETQYF,TGTGCCAGCAGTGGGGCTACAGGGAGGGGGGAGACCCAGTACTTC
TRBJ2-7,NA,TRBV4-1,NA,CASSQDPGTEQYF,TGCGCCAGCAGCCAAGATCCAGGGACCGAGCAGTACTTC
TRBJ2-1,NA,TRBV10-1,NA,CASSESGDNEQFF,TGCGCCAGCAGTGAGTCGGGCGACAATGAGCAGTTCTTC